Described below is a single T cell receptor beta chain sequence and its context. Naive CD8 cells, CD45RO-negative and positively selected for CCR7, excluded terminally differentiated effector memory CD45RA+ cells. V was clipped by 6 bases and J by 0 bases, with 11 bases between them. Germline loops: CDR1 SQVTM, CDR2 ANQGSEA. CDR3 size: 13 residues. Data came from immunoSEQ multiplex PCR; TCRdb stores just in-frame clones and leaves some out. Of hundreds of thousands of clones in the sample, approximately 96% were seen once. The source of the sample is a study of shared clonotypes between healthy human individuals.

This chain joins TRBV29-1 and TRBJ2-5, with unresolved D. The sequencing input was naive CD8+ T cells sorted from blood. The TCR was taken from a woman aged 25 to 39 in good health. CDR3 in amino acids: CSVSPVNQETQYF. As DNA, the CDR3 is TGCAGCGTATCCCCGGTCAACCAAGAGACCCAGTACTTC.